Presented here are 5 T cell receptor beta chains from one specimen sequenced in a study of shared clonotypes between healthy human individuals. Some clones are missing from TCRdb's copy, which holds only in-frame ones; the method was immunoSEQ multiplex PCR. The data hold more than 2 million clones, with 85% to 95% observed a single time. Naive-designated CD8 cells lacked CD45RO, were positively enriched for CCR7, and omitted terminally differentiated effector memory CD45RA+ cells. Sequencing input: naive CD8+ T cells from PBMCs. All receptors derive from a young man in good health. Some clones in this sample may be carry-over from other donors' samples.

About this clone itself: Distinct nucleotide sequences in the sample also encode this CDR3. This chain connects TRBV9 to TRBJ2-7, with D tentatively TRBD1 or TRBD2 (5 bases each). CDR1 SGDLS and CDR2 YYNGEE come from the germline V gene. Trimming took off 0 bases at V and 0 bases at J, with 7 bases between the two ends. The CDR3 totals 14 residues. The CDR3 here is CASSVGGSSYEQYF. The DNA of the CDR3 is TGTGCCAGCAGCGTAGGGGGGTCCTCCTACGAGCAGTACTTC.

This chain uses TRBV7-2 with TRBJ1-1, with D possibly TRBD1 on 6 matching bases. CDR3 length equals 14 residues. Trimming took 2 bases from V and 6 from J, leaving 13 bases between them. The germline V gene has CDR1 SGHTA and CDR2 FQGNSA. CDR3: CASSLRGLGAEAFF. The CDR3 bases are TGTGCCAGCAGCTTACGGGGGCTGGGCGCTGAAGCTTTCTTT. The full variable domain, in which reference TRBV7-2 and TRBJ1-1 provide the parts outside the CDR3, is GAGVSQSPSNKVTEKGKDVELRCDPISGHTALYWYRQSLGQGLEFLIYFQGNSAPDKSGLPSDRFSAERTGGSVSTLTIQRTQQEDSAVYLCASSLRGLGAEAFFGQGTRLTVV.

In the case of this clone: At the DNA level, this CDR3 is encoded by other sequences in the same sample as well. V and J are TRBV7-9 and TRBJ1-1; no clear D. V was clipped by 3 bases and J by 0 bases, with 8 bases between them. Germline V gene data show CDR1 as SEHNR and CDR2 as FQNEAQ (reference sequence). The length of the CDR3 is 14 residues. The CDR3 protein is CASSFGAMNTEAFF. CDR3 bases: TGTGCCAGCAGCTTTGGAGCAATGAACACTGAAGCTTTCTTT.

The chain uses TRBV9 and TRBJ2-7; 7 bases fit TRBD1. CDR3 length equals 13 residues. The germline V gene encodes CDR1 SGDLS and CDR2 YYNGEE. Unmatched junction bases numbered 6, after V lost 4 bases and J lost 5 bases. CDR3 amino acids: CASSSQGVHEQYF. The CDR3, as DNA: TGTGCCAGCAGCTCTCAGGGGGTCCACGAGCAGTACTTC.

This clone was detected only a few times. This same CDR3 is encoded by further DNA sequences in the sample. V usage is TRBV27 and J usage is TRBJ2-7, with D tentatively TRBD2 (6 bases). Germline V gene data show CDR1 as MNHEY and CDR2 as SMNVEV (reference sequence). This CDR3 region has 13 residues. Trimming left V 4 bases short and J 3 bases short, with 10 bases between. In nucleotides, the CDR3 is TGTGCCAGCAGTTGGGACGGGAGCTACGAGCAGTACTTC. Encoded protein: CASSWDGSYEQYF.